This T cell receptor beta chain is drawn from a study of blood T cell repertoires in COVID-19. This CDR3 comprises 17 residues. Germline-derived CDR1 and CDR2 are LGHDT and YNNKEL (reference sequence). Between the trimmed V and J ends, which lost 1 base and 5 bases, there was a span of 20 bases. Produced via immunoSEQ multiplex PCR; TCRdb's table is partial and in-frame only. Of roughly 250,000 clones in the sample, about 89% were seen once. Sequenced sample: PBMCs or T cells enriched from blood (not recorded which). The receptor's source is a man aged 40-55 years who had recovered from COVID-19. The chain employs TRBV3-1 (or the pseudogene TRBV3-2) and TRBJ2-5; a possible D gene is TRBD1 (6 bases). The CDR3 sequence: CASSQAPRGGAGETQYF. The CDR3 DNA reads as TGTGCCAGCAGCCAAGCCCCCCGTGGGGGCGCGGGTGAGACCCAGTACTTC.